This T cell receptor (beta chain) emerged from a study of shared clonotypes between healthy human individuals. Regarding the study as a whole: Some clonotypes were shared by all four sorted-subset donors, while others were not shared. The non-shared ones had lower generation probabilities than the shared ones. Rarefaction revealed incomplete sorted-subset sequencing despite large depth.

Of note for this clone: Its matching antigen is unknown. Other DNA variants within this sample encode the same CDR3.

The CDR3 totals 15 residues. V was clipped by 1 base and J by 1 base; unmatched bases: 2. Germline values: CDR1 MGHRA, CDR2 YSYEKL. Data came from immunoSEQ multiplex PCR; TCRdb stores just in-frame clones and leaves some out. The data show some 1,600,000 clones, 98% seen once. Specimen: naive CD4+ T cells sorted from blood. Subset indicated: CD45RA+ positively selected. The chain couples TRBV4-1 to TRBJ2-7; 9 bases agree with TRBD2. This sequence was found in a man aged 25 to 45 in good health. The CDR3 nucleotides are TGCGCCAGCAGCCAAGGGCTAGCGGGGTCCTACGAGCAGTACTTC. Protein sequence: CASSQGLAGSYEQYF.